The T cell receptor beta chain under discussion was sequenced for a study of T cell repertoires in cytomegalovirus infection. Study-wide background: Selection of CMV epitopes for the study included recently identified HLA-C-restricted and well-studied HLA-B-restricted ones. Shared public TCR beta signatures pointed to both CMV infection and a matching HLA type.

This clonotype was observed a few times. The antigen is unknown. In TCRdb, the reads were re-called with MiXCR into one record per CDR3 protein. The table shows around 310,000 distinct CDR3 sequences, with almost 30% occurring only once. Trimming cost V 0 bases and J 8 bases; bases outside gene matches: 10. The CDR3 runs to 16 residues. The germline CDR1 and CDR2 sequences are ENHRY and SYGVKD. The receptor was derived from a human donor in good health (CMV status not recorded). Some clones in this sample may be carry-over from other donors' samples. The sample consisted of cultured PBMCs, taken from culture after CMV antigen stimulation. The chain couples TRBV10-3 to TRBJ2-1, with 7 nucleotides matching TRBD2. The CDR3 bases are TGTGCCATCAGTGAGTCGAGGGCCCCGGGAGGTTATGAGCAGTTCTTC. Translating it yields CAISESRAPGGYEQFF.